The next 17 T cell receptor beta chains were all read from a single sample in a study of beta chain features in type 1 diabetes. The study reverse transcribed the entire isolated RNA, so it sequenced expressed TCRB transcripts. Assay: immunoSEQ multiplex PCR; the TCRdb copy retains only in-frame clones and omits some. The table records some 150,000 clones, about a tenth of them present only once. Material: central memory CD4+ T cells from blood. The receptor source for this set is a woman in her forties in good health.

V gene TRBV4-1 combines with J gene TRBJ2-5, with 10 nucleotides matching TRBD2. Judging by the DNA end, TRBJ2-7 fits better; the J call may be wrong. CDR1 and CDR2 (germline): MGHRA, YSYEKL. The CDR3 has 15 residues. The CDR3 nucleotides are TGCGCCAGCAGCCAAACGACTAGCGGGCGGTACGAGCAGTACTTC. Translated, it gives CASSQTTSGRYEQYF.

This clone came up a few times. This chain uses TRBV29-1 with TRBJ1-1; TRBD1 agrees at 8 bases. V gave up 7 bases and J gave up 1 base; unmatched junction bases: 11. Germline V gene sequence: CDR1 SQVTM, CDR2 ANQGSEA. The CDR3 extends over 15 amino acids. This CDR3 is CSARLTGTGNTEAFF. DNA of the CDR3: TGCAGCGCGAGACTAACCGGGACAGGGAACACTGAAGCTTTCTTT.

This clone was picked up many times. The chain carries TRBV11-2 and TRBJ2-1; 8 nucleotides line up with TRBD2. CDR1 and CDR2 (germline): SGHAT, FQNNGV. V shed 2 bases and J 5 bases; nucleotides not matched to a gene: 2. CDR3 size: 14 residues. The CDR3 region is CASSLQRGNNEQFF. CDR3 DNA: TGTGCCAGCAGCTTACAGCGGGGGAACAATGAGCAGTTCTTC.

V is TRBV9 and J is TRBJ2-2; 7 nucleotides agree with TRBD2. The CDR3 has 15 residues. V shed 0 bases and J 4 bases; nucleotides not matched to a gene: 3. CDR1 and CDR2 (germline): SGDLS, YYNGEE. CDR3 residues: CASSVAGGSTGELFF. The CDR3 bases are TGTGCCAGCAGCGTAGCGGGGGGAAGCACCGGGGAGCTGTTTTTT.

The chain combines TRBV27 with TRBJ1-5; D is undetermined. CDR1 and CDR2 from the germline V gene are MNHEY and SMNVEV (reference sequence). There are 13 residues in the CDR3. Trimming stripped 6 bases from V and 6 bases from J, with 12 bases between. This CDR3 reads CASSHRSGQPQHF. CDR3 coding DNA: TGTGCCAGCAGCCATAGGAGCGGTCAGCCCCAGCATTTT.

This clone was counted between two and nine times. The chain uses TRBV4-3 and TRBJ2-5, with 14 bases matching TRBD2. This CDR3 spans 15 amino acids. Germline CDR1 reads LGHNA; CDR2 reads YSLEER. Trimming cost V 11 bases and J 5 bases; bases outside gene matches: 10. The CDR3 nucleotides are TGCGCCGCTGGACTAGCGGGGGGCCGGGGTGAGACCCAGTACTTC. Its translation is CAAGLAGGRGETQYF.

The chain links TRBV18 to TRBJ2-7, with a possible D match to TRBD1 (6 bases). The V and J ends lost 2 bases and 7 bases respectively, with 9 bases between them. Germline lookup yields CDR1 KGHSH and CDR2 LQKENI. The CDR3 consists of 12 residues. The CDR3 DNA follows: TGTGCCAGCTCACCAACAGGGTTAGAGCAGTACTTC. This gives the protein CASSPTGLEQYF.

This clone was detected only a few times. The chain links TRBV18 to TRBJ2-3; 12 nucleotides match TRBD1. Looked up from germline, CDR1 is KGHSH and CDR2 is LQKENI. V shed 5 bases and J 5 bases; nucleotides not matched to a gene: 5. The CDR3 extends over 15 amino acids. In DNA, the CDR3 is TGTGCCAGCTCATTGGGACAGGGGGCCATAGATACGCAGTATTTT. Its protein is CASSLGQGAIDTQYF.

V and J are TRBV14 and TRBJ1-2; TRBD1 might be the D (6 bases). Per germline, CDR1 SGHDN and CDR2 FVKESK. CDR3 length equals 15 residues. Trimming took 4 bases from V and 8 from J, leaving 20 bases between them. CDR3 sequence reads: CASSPLGGGAYGYTF. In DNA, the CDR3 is TGTGCCAGCAGCCCCTTAGGGGGGGGCGCTTACGGCTACACCTTC.

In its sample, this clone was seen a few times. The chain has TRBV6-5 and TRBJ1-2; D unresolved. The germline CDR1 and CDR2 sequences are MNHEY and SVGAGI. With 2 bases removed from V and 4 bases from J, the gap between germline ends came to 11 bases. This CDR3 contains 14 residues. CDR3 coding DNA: TGTGCCAGCAGTTACGTCCTCTCCGGCTATGGCTACACCTTC. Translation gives CASSYVLSGYGYTF.

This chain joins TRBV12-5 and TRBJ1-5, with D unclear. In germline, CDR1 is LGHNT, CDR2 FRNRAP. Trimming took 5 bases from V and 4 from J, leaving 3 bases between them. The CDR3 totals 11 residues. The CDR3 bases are TGTGCTAGTGGTCTAAATCAGCCCCAGCATTTT. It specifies CASGLNQPQHF.

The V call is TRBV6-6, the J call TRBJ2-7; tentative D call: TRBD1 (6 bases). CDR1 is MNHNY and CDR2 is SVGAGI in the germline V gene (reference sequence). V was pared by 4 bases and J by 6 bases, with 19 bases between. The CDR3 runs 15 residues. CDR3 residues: CASSSVPGEFGEQYF. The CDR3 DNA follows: TGTGCCAGCAGTTCGGTCCCAGGGGAATTTGGCGAGCAGTACTTC.

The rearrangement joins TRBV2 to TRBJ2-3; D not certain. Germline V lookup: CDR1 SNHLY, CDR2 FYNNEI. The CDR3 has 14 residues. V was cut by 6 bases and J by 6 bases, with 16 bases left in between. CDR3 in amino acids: CASRPDNIMDTQYF. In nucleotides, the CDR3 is TGTGCCAGCAGACCCGACAATATAATGGATACGCAGTATTTT.

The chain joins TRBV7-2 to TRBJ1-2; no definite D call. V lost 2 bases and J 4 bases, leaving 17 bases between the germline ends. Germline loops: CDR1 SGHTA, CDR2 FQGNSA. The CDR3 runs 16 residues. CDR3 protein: CASSLTLASVGYGYTF. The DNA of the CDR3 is TGTGCCAGCAGCTTAACCCTAGCTTCAGTAGGCTATGGCTACACCTTC.

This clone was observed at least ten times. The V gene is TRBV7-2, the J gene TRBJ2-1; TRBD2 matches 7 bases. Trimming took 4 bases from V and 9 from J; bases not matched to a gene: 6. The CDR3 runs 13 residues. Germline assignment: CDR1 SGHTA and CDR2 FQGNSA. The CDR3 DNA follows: TGTGCCAGCAGCTCCCTAGCGGACATTGAGCAGTTCTTC. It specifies CASSSLADIEQFF.

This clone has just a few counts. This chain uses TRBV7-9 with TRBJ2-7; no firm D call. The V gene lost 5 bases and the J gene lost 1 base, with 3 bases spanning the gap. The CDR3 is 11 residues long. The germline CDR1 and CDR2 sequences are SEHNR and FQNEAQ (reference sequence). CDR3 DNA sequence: TGTGCCAGCAGCCGGTCCTACGAGCAGTACTTC. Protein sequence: CASSRSYEQYF.

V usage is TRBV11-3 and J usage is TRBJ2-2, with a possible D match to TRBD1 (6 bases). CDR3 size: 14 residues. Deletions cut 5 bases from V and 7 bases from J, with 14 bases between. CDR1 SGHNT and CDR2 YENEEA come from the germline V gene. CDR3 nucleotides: TGTGCCAGCAGCCCGCGACAGGACCACGGGGAGCTGTTTTTT. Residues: CASSPRQDHGELFF.